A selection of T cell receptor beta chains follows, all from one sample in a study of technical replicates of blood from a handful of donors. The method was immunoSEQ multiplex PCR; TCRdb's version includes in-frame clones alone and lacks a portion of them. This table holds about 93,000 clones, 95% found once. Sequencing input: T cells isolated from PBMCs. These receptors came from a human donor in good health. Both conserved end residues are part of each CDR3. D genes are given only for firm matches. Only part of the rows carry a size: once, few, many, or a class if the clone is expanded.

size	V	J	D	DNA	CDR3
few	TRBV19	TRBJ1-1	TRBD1	TGTGCCAGTAGTATCGGGACAGGATTGGGAGAAACTGAAGCTTTCTTT	CASSIGTGLGETEAFF
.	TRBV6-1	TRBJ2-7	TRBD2	TGTGCCAGCAGTCAAGACCTGAGTGGCGGGAGGGTTAGTTACGAGCAGTACTTC	CASSQDLSGGRVSYEQYF
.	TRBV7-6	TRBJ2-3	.	TGTGCCAGCAGCTTTCCGACAGAAGCAGATACGCAGTATTTT	CASSFPTEADTQYF
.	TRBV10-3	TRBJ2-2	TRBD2	TGTGCCATCAGCACGACTAGCGGGAGCTACTCAACCGGGGAGCTGTTTTTT	CAISTTSGSYSTGELFF
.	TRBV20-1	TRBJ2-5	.	TGCAGTGCTAGAGGAGGTCAGACCCAGTACTTC	CSARGGQTQYF
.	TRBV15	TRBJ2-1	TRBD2	TGTGCCACCAGCATGCAAACGGGACTAGTATTTGAGCAGTTCTTC	CATSMQTGLVFEQFF
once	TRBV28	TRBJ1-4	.	TGTGCCAGCAGTTCTGTTTCCGATGAAAAACTGTTTTTT	CASSSVSDEKLFF
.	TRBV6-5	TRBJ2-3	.	TGTGCCAGCAACGGAGAGGGAGGACCCACAGATACGCAGTATTTT	CASNGEGGPTDTQYF
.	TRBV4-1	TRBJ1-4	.	TGCGCCAGCAGCCAAGATTCAGGCTTCGTTGCAACTAATGAAAAACTGTTTTTT	CASSQDSGFVATNEKLFF
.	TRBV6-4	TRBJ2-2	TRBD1	TGTGCCAGCCGACCGACAGGGGACACCGGGGAGCTGTTTTTT	CASRPTGDTGELFF